One and the same sample provided the 6 T cell receptor beta chains below, sequenced in a study of Ad26.COV2.S vaccination and SARS-CoV-2 variants (dated by TCRdb to about 2021). The library was produced with the immunoSEQ multiplex PCR assay. TCRdb stores this immuneACCESS table with in-frame sequences only. Part of the clones is absent; in the studies checked, under half of the shortfall reflects unresolved V genes, and no reason is known for the rest. Present in this sample are roughly 420,000 clones, roughly 89% of which were seen just once. The ten most abundant clones make up around 2.5% of the sample. The treatment or condition label, as the study defines it: 19 received Ad26.COV2.S at low or high dose, single or two shots; 5 received placebo; per-sample allocation not given. For vaccine and placebo recipients, the sequenced repertoires came from samples collected on day 63 after the first injection.

The sample consisted of peripheral blood, taken in a trial of Ad26.COV2.S vaccine versus placebo. These receptors were collected from a person aged 18-60 years who received the Ad26.COV2.S COVID-19 vaccine or a placebo.

The rearrangement joins TRBV18 to TRBJ1-5; tentative D call: TRBD1 (6 bases). Germline V gives CDR1 KGHSH, CDR2 LQKENI. V dropped 1 base and J dropped 2 bases, with 12 bases sitting between them. The CDR3 runs 16 residues. In DNA, the CDR3 is TGTGCCAGCTCACCACGAGGGGGGTCCGGCAATCAGCCCCAGCATTTT. The encoded protein is CASSPRGGSGNQPQHF.

DNA of the CDR3: TGTGCCAGCAGTTTAGCGGGAGGGCCCTACGAGCAGTACGTC. Amino acids: CASSLAGGPYEQYV. The chain joins TRBV7-6 to TRBJ2-7; 11 bases fit TRBD2. Per the germline V gene, CDR1 is SGHVS and CDR2 is FNYEAQ. The CDR3 is made up of 14 amino acids.

The V call is TRBV6-1, the J call TRBJ1-1, with D unclear. Trimming left V 3 bases short and J 3 bases short, with 11 bases between. The CDR3 sequence is 14 residues long. Germline lookup yields CDR1 MNHNS and CDR2 SASEGT. DNA for the CDR3: TGTGCCAGCAGTGAGGGGTTCACCTACACTGAAGCTTTCTTT. This sequence encodes CASSEGFTYTEAFF.

V gene TRBV4-3 combines with J gene TRBJ2-5; possible D gene TRBD2, 6 bases. This CDR3 is built from 14 residues. Germline lookup yields CDR1 LGHNA and CDR2 YSLEER. V was shortened by 1 base and J by 7 bases, with 13 bases between the two germline ends. CDR3 protein: CASSQVSEGGTQYF. The CDR3, as DNA: TGCGCCAGCAGCCAAGTATCCGAGGGAGGGACCCAGTACTTC.

The chain employs TRBV11-2 and TRBJ2-7; D possibly corresponds to TRBD2 (5 bases). The CDR3 is 16 amino acids. Germline V gives CDR1 SGHAT, CDR2 FQNNGV. Between the trimmed V and J ends, which lost 1 base and 5 bases, there was a span of 18 bases. CDR3 region: CASSLAGGWVGDEQYF. Written as DNA, the CDR3 is TGTGCCAGCAGCTTAGCAGGAGGCTGGGTTGGCGACGAGCAGTACTTC.

This clone was seen a single time. DNA for the CDR3: TGCGCCAGCAGCTTAACAGGGGGGAGTGAAAAACTGTTTTTT. This codes for CASSLTGGSEKLFF. The V and J genes are TRBV5-1 and TRBJ1-4, with 8 bases that match TRBD1. This CDR3 is built from 14 residues. The germline gives CDR1 SGHRS, CDR2 YFSETQ. With 2 bases clipped from V and 7 bases from J, the junction kept 4 bases outside the gene matches.